Each of the 15 T cell receptor beta chains below was sequenced from the same sample in a study of OX40 agonist ivuxolimab in advanced cancers. Libraries were constructed by the immunoSEQ multiplex PCR assay. TCRdb's version of the immuneACCESS table is confined to in-frame rearrangements and falls short of the full clone set. An unresolved V gene accounts for under half of the shortfall where checked; the remainder is of unknown origin. Within this sample are 40,000 to 45,000 clones, with 85% to 95% of them counted one time only. Around 15% of the sample comes from the top ten. The starting material was CD4+ or CD8+ T cells sorted from blood, obtained in a trial of the OX40 agonist ivuxolimab. These receptors all stem from an adult with an advanced solid tumor such as melanoma, head and neck, liver or kidney cancer.

The rearrangement uses TRBV7-9 and TRBJ2-7; D not resolved. The CDR3 covers 13 residues. Deletions cut 5 bases from V and 6 bases from J, with 14 bases between. Germline CDR1 SEHNR, CDR2 FQNEAQ (reference sequence). In DNA form, the CDR3 reads TGTGCCAGCAGCCCGATGAACGGAGCCGAGCAGTACTTC. It is translated as CASSPMNGAEQYF. Supplemented by reference TRBV7-9 and TRBJ2-7, the full variable domain reads DTGVSQNPRHKITKRGQNVTFRCDPISEHNRLYWYRQTLGQGPEFLTYFQNEAQLEKSRLLSDRFSAERPKGSFSTLEIQRTEQGDSAMYLCASSPMNGAEQYFGPGTRLTVT.

This clone qualifies as medium-sized. V is TRBV4-3 and J is TRBJ1-3; no definite D call. V lost 4 bases and J lost 2, with 15 bases in between. This CDR3 has 16 residues. From germline, CDR1 is LGHNA and CDR2 YSLEER. CDR3 sequence (DNA): TGCGCCAGCAGCCTCTCCGTGGACCCTACTGGAAACACCATATATTTT. It encodes CASSLSVDPTGNTIYF.

V is TRBV6-1 and J is TRBJ2-1, with D possibly being TRBD1 (5 bases). CDR3 length: 14 amino acids. Per the germline V gene, CDR1 is MNHNS and CDR2 is SASEGT. Between the trimmed V and J ends, which lost 2 bases and 3 bases, there was a span of 8 bases. The CDR3 loop is CASSEQQGYNEQFF. CDR3 in DNA: TGTGCCAGCAGTGAACAGCAGGGCTACAATGAGCAGTTCTTC.

The genes are TRBV28 and TRBJ2-7; D gene uncertain. The CDR3 totals 12 residues. V was pared by 3 bases and J by 4 bases, with 7 bases between. CDR1 MDHEN and CDR2 SYDVKM come from the germline V gene. The CDR3 DNA reads as TGTGCCAGCAGTTTTTTGGGGTACGAGCAGTACTTC. Translated, it gives CASSFLGYEQYF.

The genes are TRBV2 and TRBJ2-7; weak D call: TRBD2 (5 bases). The CDR3 runs 15 residues. Germline CDR1 is SNHLY and CDR2 is FYNNEI. V was pared by 6 bases and J by 2 bases, with 17 bases between. CDR3 nucleotides: TGTGCCAGCAGGGAATCCGCGGGCCTCGCCTACGAGCAGTACTTC. Translating gives CASRESAGLAYEQYF.

This rearrangement joins TRBV11-3 to TRBJ2-1; perhaps D is TRBD1 or TRBD2 (5 bases each). Germline V CDR1 and CDR2: SGHNT, YENEEA. V was clipped by 7 bases and J by 5 bases, with 15 bases between them. The CDR3 spans 14 residues. CDR3 residues: CASTRQRGDNEQFF. The CDR3 DNA sequence: TGTGCCAGCACTCGACAACGAGGGGACAATGAGCAGTTCTTC.

The rearrangement links TRBV2 to TRBJ2-3, with 9 bases identical to TRBD1. The V gene's germline CDR1 is SNHLY and CDR2 FYNNEI. This CDR3 spans 14 amino acids. After removal of 6 bases from V and 6 bases from J, the junction contained 7 bases not matched to a gene. DNA of the CDR3: TGTGCCAGCAGCCCGGGACAGGGATTGGATACGCAGTATTTT. Translated, it gives CASSPGQGLDTQYF.

This chain connects TRBV7-2 to TRBJ2-4; maybe TRBD1 (6 bases). The germline V gene has CDR1 SGHTA and CDR2 FQGNSA. V was trimmed by 5 bases and J by 0 bases, leaving 14 bases between them. CDR3 length equals 16 residues. CDR3 loop: CASSGWTDLAKNIQYF. Written as DNA, the CDR3 is TGTGCCAGCAGCGGATGGACAGATCTAGCCAAAAACATTCAGTACTTC.

The sample holds one count of this clone. The chain carries TRBV10-3 and TRBJ1-2, with D hard to call. The CDR3 covers 13 residues. Germline assignment: CDR1 ENHRY and CDR2 SYGVKD. V was trimmed by 3 bases and J by 7 bases, leaving 12 bases between them. As DNA, the CDR3 is TGTGCCATCAGTGAAGGTCGTGTGGGTGGCTACACCTTC. Protein: CAISEGRVGGYTF.

The chain combines TRBV7-9 with TRBJ2-3, with D possibly called TRBD1 or TRBD2 (5 bases each). The CDR3 spans 16 residues. The ends were cut back, 7 bases at V and 1 base at J, with 18 bases in the middle. Germline loops: CDR1 SEHNR, CDR2 FQNEAQ (reference sequence). The CDR3 region has the DNA TGTGCCAGCACCGACCCCGGGGCTTTACGCACAGATACGCAGTATTTT. Protein sequence: CASTDPGALRTDTQYF.

This chain connects TRBV6-5 to TRBJ1-1; weak D call: TRBD1 (5 bases). V dropped 0 bases and J dropped 3 bases, with 8 bases sitting between them. Germline loops: CDR1 MNHEY, CDR2 SVGAGI. CDR3 length: 14 residues. The CDR3 region has the DNA TGTGCCAGCAGTTACTCGAACAGGTACACTGAAGCTTTCTTT. This translates into CASSYSNRYTEAFF.

This chain uses TRBV4-2 with TRBJ2-5; TRBD2 aligns across 7 bases. CDR3 length: 18 amino acids. The V gene end was trimmed by 0 bases and the J gene end by 0 bases; junction bases not matched to a gene: 10. The germline V gene has CDR1 LGHNA and CDR2 YNFKEQ. This CDR3 reads CASSQDLPIAGHQETQYF. The DNA for the CDR3 is TGTGCCAGCAGCCAAGATCTGCCCATAGCGGGCCACCAAGAGACCCAGTACTTC.

The V call is TRBV29-1, the J call TRBJ2-7; D perhaps matches TRBD2 (6 bases). Germline CDR1 and CDR2: SQVTM and ANQGSEA. This CDR3 contains 12 residues. V was clipped by 7 bases and J by 1 base, with 11 bases between them. The CDR3 sequence: CSAGTGSYEQYF. As DNA, the CDR3 is TGCAGCGCCGGGACTGGATCCTACGAGCAGTACTTC.

This chain links TRBV5-3 with TRBJ2-2, with 8 positions matching TRBD2. TRBV5-3 is placed among ORFs of uncertain function. V shed 8 bases and J 6 bases; nucleotides not matched to a gene: 12. The CDR3 is 15 residues long. The CDR3 DNA reads TGTGCCAGCAGCCTAACCTATAGCGGGGCCGGGGAGCTGTTTTTT. Amino acids: CASSLTYSGAGELFF.

The chain links TRBV7-8 to TRBJ1-5; 7 bases align to TRBD1. Per germline, CDR1 SGHVS and CDR2 FQNEAQ. CDR3 length: 15 residues. V was clipped by 1 base and J by 4 bases; unmatched bases: 4. The CDR3 DNA reads as TGTGCCAGCAGCTTAGGGGCAGGGGGAAATCAGCCCCAGCATTTT. Protein: CASSLGAGGNQPQHF.